This TCR beta chain was identified in a study of blood T cell repertoires in COVID-19. On the study more broadly: The samples span acute and convalescent COVID-19 from the United States, Italy and Spain. The cDNA or gDNA used as material had been derived from T cells, B-cell-depleted T cells, or PBMCs.

Per the original data handling: The assay estimated nucleated cells by amplifying reference gene primers. Using immunoSEQ multiplex PCR, the repertoire was profiled, and TCRdb retains in-frame clones only, with some absent. V, J and clone size are those of that table, while D and trimming were read from the DNA. The sample contains 300,000 to 400,000 clones, around nine tenths of which appear only once. The CDR3 extends over 15 amino acids. Germline V lookup: CDR1 MNHEY, CDR2 SMNVEV (reference sequence). V trimming: 0 bases; J trimming: 4 bases; junction bases outside the gene matches: 3. This clone was picked up a small number of times.

The chain employs TRBV27 and TRBJ1-2, with 9 nucleotides matching TRBD1. This TCR came from a young woman who had recovered from COVID-19. The sample comprised peripheral blood. CDR3 nucleotide sequence: TGTGCCAGCAGTTTATCCCAACAGGGGGCCTATGGCTACACCTTC. Translated, it gives CASSLSQQGAYGYTF.